This T cell receptor beta chain was observed in a study of T cells after yellow fever vaccination. Universal primer sites and UMIs were introduced during 5'RACE template-switching synthesis of TCR cDNA. TCRdb passed the 5' RACE reads through MiXCR, listing each CDR3 protein once. Of about 240,000 distinct CDR3 sequences listed, about 7.1% are singletons. Study findings and constraints: Post-booster reappearance was seen for most primary-vaccination clones (around 96% CD4, around 89% CD8).

Worth noting for this clonotype: The target antigen is unknown. It may be a read error: a sequence one base away is much more abundant.

The V gene end was trimmed by 3 bases and the J gene end by 5 bases; junction bases not matched to a gene: 7. In germline, CDR1 is DFQATT, CDR2 SNEGSKA (reference sequence). The CDR3 consists of 14 residues. The sequence came from a man between 25 and 39 years old who received the YFV17D yellow fever vaccine. Specimen: CD4+ T cells sorted from PBMCs, collected 15 days after the yellow fever booster vaccination. The V gene is TRBV20-1, the J gene TRBJ2-1, with 7 bases aligning to TRBD2. The CDR3 protein is CSASSPSGNNEQFF. In DNA, the CDR3 is TGCAGTGCTAGTAGTCCTAGCGGAAACAATGAGCAGTTCTTC.